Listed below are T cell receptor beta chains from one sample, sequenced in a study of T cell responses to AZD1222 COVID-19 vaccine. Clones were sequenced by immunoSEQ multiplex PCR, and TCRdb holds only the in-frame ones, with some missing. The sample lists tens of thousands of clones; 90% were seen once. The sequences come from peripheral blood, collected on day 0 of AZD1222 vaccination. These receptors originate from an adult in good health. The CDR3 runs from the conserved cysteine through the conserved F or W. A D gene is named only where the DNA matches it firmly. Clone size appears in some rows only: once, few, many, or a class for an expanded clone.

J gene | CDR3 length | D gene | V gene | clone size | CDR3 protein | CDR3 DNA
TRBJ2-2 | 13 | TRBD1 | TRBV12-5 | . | CASGLTGAGELFF | TGTGCTAGTGGTTTGACAGGGGCCGGGGAGCTGTTTTTT
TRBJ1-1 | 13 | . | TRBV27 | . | CASSFPGGAQAFF | TGTGCCAGCAGTTTCCCGGGGGGGGCCCAAGCTTTCTTT
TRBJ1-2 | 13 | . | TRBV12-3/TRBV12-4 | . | CASSLGGEGGYTF | TGTGCCAGCAGTTTAGGAGGGGAGGGCGGCTACACCTTC
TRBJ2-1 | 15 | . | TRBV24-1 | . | CATSGEGVLSNEQFF | TGTGCCACCAGTGGCGAGGGGGTGTTAAGCAATGAGCAGTTCTTC
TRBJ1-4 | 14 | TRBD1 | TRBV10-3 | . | CAIRKGQGDEKLFF | TGTGCCATCAGGAAGGGACAGGGGGACGAAAAACTGTTTTTT
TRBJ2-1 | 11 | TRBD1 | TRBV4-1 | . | CASRTGNEQFF | TGCGCCAGCAGGACAGGGAATGAGCAGTTCTTC
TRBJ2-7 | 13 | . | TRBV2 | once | CASRGGQPYEQYF | TGTGCCAGCAGGGGAGGACAGCCCTACGAGCAGTACTTC
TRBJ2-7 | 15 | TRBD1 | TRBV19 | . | CASATGTGAMDEQYF | TGTGCCAGCGCGACCGGGACAGGGGCGATGGACGAGCAGTACTTC
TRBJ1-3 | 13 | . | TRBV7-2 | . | CASSLEQGNTIYF | TGTGCCAGCAGCTTAGAACAGGGAAACACCATATATTTT
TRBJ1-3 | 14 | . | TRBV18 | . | CASQPGNSGNTIYF | TGTGCCAGCCAACCGGGAAACTCTGGAAACACCATATATTTT
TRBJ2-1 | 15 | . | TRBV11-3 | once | CASSQGGGPYNEQFF | TGTGCCAGCAGCCAAGGGGGGGGCCCCTACAATGAGCAGTTCTTC
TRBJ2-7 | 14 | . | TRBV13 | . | CASSLVQVSYEQYF | TGTGCCAGCAGCTTAGTACAGGTATCGTACGAGCAGTACTTC
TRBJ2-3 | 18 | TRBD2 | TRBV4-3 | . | CASSQDLAGGWVGNTQYF | TGCGCCAGCAGCCAAGACCTCGCGGGGGGGTGGGTAGGAAATACGCAGTATTTT
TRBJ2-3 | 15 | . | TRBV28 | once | CASSPRGPVSDTQYF | TGTGCCAGCAGCCCTCGAGGGCCGGTATCAGATACGCAGTATTTT
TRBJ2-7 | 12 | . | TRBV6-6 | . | CASSYSSLEQYF | TGTGCCAGCAGTTACTCCAGCCTCGAGCAGTACTTC
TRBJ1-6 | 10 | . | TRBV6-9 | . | CASSASPLHF | TGTGCCAGCAGTGCTTCACCCCTCCACTTT
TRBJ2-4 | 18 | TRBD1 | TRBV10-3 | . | CAISESNGTEATKNIQYF | TGTGCCATCAGTGAGTCGAACGGGACAGAGGCTACCAAAAACATTCAGTACTTC
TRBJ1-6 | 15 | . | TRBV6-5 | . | CASRRASSYNSPLHF | TGTGCCAGCAGGAGGGCGAGCTCCTATAATTCACCCCTCCACTTT
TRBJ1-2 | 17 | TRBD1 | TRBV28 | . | CASQTIGQGQISYGYTF | TGTGCCAGCCAAACTATTGGACAGGGGCAAATCTCCTATGGCTACACCTTC
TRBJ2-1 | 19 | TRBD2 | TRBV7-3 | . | CASSFTGTSGGSSYNEQFF | TGTGCCAGCAGCTTCACCGGGACTAGCGGGGGCAGCTCCTACAATGAGCAGTTCTTC
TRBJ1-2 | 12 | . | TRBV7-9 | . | CASSLTDYGYTF | TGTGCCAGCAGCTTGACAGACTATGGCTACACCTTC
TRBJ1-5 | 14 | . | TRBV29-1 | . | CSVAGQRGNQPQHF | TGCAGCGTGGCGGGACAAAGGGGCAATCAGCCCCAGCATTTT
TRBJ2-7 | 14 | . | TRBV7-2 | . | CASSLLLVSYEQYF | TGTGCCAGCAGCTTACTCCTAGTCTCCTACGAGCAGTACTTC
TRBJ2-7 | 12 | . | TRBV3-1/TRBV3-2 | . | CASSQASYEQYF | TGTGCCAGCAGCCAGGCTTCCTACGAGCAGTACTTC
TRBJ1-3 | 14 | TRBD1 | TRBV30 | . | CAWSVQGSGNTIYF | TGTGCCTGGAGTGTACAGGGGTCTGGAAACACCATATATTTT
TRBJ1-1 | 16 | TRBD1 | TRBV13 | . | CASSSPRQGISIEAFF | TGTGCCAGCAGCTCCCCTCGACAGGGAATTTCTATTGAAGCTTTCTTT
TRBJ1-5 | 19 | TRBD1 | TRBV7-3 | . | CASSLKWTGGPYSNQPQHF | TGTGCCAGCAGCTTAAAATGGACAGGGGGCCCTTATAGCAATCAGCCCCAGCATTTT
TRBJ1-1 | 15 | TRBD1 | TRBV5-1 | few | CASSPQTGGVAEAFF | TGCGCCAGCAGCCCCCAGACAGGGGGAGTCGCTGAAGCTTTCTTT
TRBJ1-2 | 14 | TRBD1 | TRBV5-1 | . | CASSLGQGEDGYTF | TGCGCCAGCAGCTTGGGACAGGGGGAGGATGGCTACACCTTC
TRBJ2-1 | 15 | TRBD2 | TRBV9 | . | CASSLLAGGLMEQFF | TGTGCCAGCAGCTTGTTAGCGGGGGGACTTATGGAGCAGTTCTTC
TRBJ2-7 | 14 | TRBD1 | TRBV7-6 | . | CASSSGTARREQYF | TGTGCCAGCAGTTCCGGGACAGCCCGAAGGGAGCAGTACTTC
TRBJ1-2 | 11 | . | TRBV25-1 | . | CASKYSYGYTF | TGTGCCAGCAAATACAGCTATGGCTACACCTTC
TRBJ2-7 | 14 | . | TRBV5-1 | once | CASSLRGISYEQYF | TGCGCCAGCAGCTTGCGGGGGATCTCCTACGAGCAGTACTTC
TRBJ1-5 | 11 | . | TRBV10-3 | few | CAISESGPQHF | TGTGCCATCAGTGAGTCCGGGCCCCAGCATTTT
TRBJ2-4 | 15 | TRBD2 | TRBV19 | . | CASSAREGAKNIQYF | TGTGCCAGTAGTGCCCGGGAGGGAGCCAAAAACATTCAGTACTTC
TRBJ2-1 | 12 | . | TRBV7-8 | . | CASSQDRGEQFF | TGTGCCAGCAGCCAGGATCGAGGTGAGCAGTTCTTC
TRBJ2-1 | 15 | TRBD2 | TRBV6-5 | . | CASSTGTSGVNEQFF | TGTGCCAGCAGCACCGGGACTAGCGGGGTCAATGAGCAGTTCTTC
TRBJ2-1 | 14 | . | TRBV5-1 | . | CASSLDRARNEQFF | TGCGCCAGCAGCTTGGATAGGGCTCGCAATGAGCAGTTCTTC
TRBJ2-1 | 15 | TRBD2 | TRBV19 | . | CASIPTSGGANEQFF | TGTGCCAGTATCCCGACTAGCGGGGGGGCTAATGAGCAGTTCTTC
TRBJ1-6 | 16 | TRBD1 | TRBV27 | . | CASSGQGTSYNSPLHF | TGTGCCAGCAGTGGACAGGGGACCTCCTATAATTCACCCCTCCACTTT
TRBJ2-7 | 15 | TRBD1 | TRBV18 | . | CASSRETGANYEQYF | TGTGCCAGCTCACGGGAGACAGGGGCTAACTACGAGCAGTACTTC
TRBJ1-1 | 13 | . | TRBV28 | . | CASSFRGETEAFF | TGTGCCAGCAGTTTTAGAGGGGAAACTGAAGCTTTCTTT
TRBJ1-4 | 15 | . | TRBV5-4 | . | CASSLDPGLEGKLFF | TGTGCCAGCAGCTTGGATCCGGGACTGGAGGGAAAACTGTTTTTT
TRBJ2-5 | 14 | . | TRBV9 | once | CASSVGGSQETQYF | TGTGCCAGCAGCGTAGGAGGCAGCCAAGAGACCCAGTACTTC
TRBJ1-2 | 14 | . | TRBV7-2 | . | CASSFGTDLRGYTF | TGTGCCAGCAGCTTCGGGACCGATTTGCGCGGCTACACCTTC
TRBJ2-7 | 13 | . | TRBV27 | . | CASSTGTSYEQYF | TGTGCCAGCAGTACGGGGACCTCCTACGAGCAGTACTTC
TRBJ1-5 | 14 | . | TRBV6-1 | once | CASSDSHSNQPQHF | TGTGCCAGCAGTGACAGCCATAGCAATCAGCCCCAGCATTTT
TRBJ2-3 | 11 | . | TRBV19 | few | CASSIEDTQYF | TGTGCCAGTAGTATAGAAGATACGCAGTATTTT
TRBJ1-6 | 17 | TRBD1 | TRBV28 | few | CASSSPTGGFSGSPLHF | TGTGCCAGCAGTTCCCCGACAGGGGGATTTTCGGGTTCACCCCTCCACTTT
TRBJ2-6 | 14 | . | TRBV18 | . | CASSPFSGANVLTF | TGTGCCAGCTCACCATTTTCTGGGGCCAACGTCCTGACTTTC
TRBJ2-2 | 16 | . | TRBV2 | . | CASKGTSGVDTGELFF | TGTGCCAGCAAGGGAACTAGTGGTGTCGACACCGGGGAGCTGTTTTTT
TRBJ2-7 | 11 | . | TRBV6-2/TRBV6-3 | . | CASSYTYEQYF | TGTGCCAGCAGTTACACCTACGAGCAGTACTTC
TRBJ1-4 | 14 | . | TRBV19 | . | CASSTGHRDEKLFF | TGTGCCAGTAGTACCGGGCATAGGGATGAAAAACTGTTTTTT